This T cell receptor beta chain was captured by sequencing in a study of early T cells in non-severe SARS-CoV-2 infection. As for the study in general: Sequencing of unsorted whole blood was done on bulk RNA, leaving chains unpaired. Points from the study as a whole: Matching against VDJdb likely underestimated virus-specific expansions, favoring anti-spike CD8.

The sample holds a few counts of this clonotype. Its matching antigen is unknown. Attachment of unique molecular identifiers to individual cDNA molecules was performed. Via MiXCR, TCRdb re-called the 5' RACE reads, giving one row per CDR3 protein. Seen here are about 49,000 distinct CDR3 sequences, roughly 12% observed once, and the top ten hold 2.5% to 3%. The junction had 13 bases not matched to a gene; V was cut back by 7 bases and J by 3 bases. CDR3 length equals 17 residues. CDR1 MNHEY and CDR2 SVGEGT come from the germline V gene. The chain carries TRBV6-2 or TRBV6-3 and TRBJ2-3, with 10 bases fitting TRBD2. The sequencing used whole blood, collected at baseline. This clonotype was obtained from an adult who was a healthcare worker with PCR-confirmed SARS-CoV-2 infection or an uninfected control (not recorded which). CDR3 bases: TGTGCCAGCAAACCGCTAGCGGGAGTAAGAGGAACAGATACGCAGTATTTT. Translated: CASKPLAGVRGTDTQYF.